A selection of T cell receptor beta chains follows, all from one sample in a study of blood T cell repertoires in COVID-19. This table comes from immunoSEQ multiplex PCR, and its TCRdb copy is limited to in-frame clones, with some not included. The data show about 200,000 clones, approximately 90% seen once. Material: peripheral blood. The receptors here all came from a man between 60 and 75 years old with active or convalescent COVID-19. Each CDR3 is given with its conserved first and last residue. D genes are given only for firm matches. Not all rows give a size; the values are once, few, many and, for expanded clones, a class.

D gene	V gene	J gene	clone size	CDR3 protein	CDR3 DNA
NA	TRBV19	TRBJ1-1	NA	CASSIEGVNTEAFF	TGTGCCAGTAGTATAGAGGGAGTGAACACTGAAGCTTTCTTT
NA	TRBV9	TRBJ2-6	NA	CASSVSAGWSSGANVLTF	TGTGCCAGCAGCGTGTCGGCAGGGTGGAGCTCTGGGGCCAACGTCCTGACTTTC
TRBD1	TRBV4-1	TRBJ1-6	once	CASSPDRGPNSPLHF	TGCGCCAGCAGCCCCGACAGGGGGCCGAATTCACCCCTCCACTTT
NA	TRBV19	TRBJ2-3	NA	CASSIRGGGTDTQYF	TGTGCCAGTAGTATAAGGGGAGGCGGCACAGATACGCAGTATTTT
NA	TRBV2	TRBJ1-1	NA	CASRLTQTVNTEAFF	TGTGCCAGCAGGTTGACGCAGACAGTGAACACTGAAGCTTTCTTT
NA	TRBV5-1	TRBJ2-2	NA	CASSLGDIFRELFF	TGCGCCAGCAGCTTGGGGGACATCTTTCGGGAGCTGTTTTTT
TRBD1	TRBV11-2	TRBJ1-2	NA	CASSQLLPGQDNGYTF	TGTGCCAGCAGCCAGCTACTCCCGGGACAGGATAATGGCTACACCTTC
TRBD1	TRBV19	TRBJ2-7	once	CASSRQGEDEQYF	TGTGCCAGTAGCCGACAGGGAGAGGACGAGCAGTACTTC
NA	TRBV7-9	TRBJ1-3	once	CASSLTGLENTIYF	TGTGCCAGCAGCTTAACAGGGCTGGAAAACACCATATATTTT
NA	TRBV11-2	TRBJ1-2	NA	CASSWGLLNYGYTF	TGTGCCAGCAGCTGGGGACTTTTAAACTATGGCTACACCTTC
TRBD1	TRBV3-1/TRBV3-2	TRBJ2-1	NA	CASSQVGGNNEQFF	TGTGCCAGCAGCCAAGTAGGGGGCAACAATGAGCAGTTCTTC
TRBD1	TRBV18	TRBJ1-3	NA	CASSPNRQGLRSGNTIYF	TGTGCCAGCTCACCCAATCGACAGGGTCTGCGTTCGGGAAACACCATATATTTT
NA	TRBV5-6	TRBJ1-1	NA	CASSLVRTGGKNTEAFF	TGTGCCAGCAGCTTGGTTCGGACGGGGGGGAAGAACACTGAAGCTTTCTTT